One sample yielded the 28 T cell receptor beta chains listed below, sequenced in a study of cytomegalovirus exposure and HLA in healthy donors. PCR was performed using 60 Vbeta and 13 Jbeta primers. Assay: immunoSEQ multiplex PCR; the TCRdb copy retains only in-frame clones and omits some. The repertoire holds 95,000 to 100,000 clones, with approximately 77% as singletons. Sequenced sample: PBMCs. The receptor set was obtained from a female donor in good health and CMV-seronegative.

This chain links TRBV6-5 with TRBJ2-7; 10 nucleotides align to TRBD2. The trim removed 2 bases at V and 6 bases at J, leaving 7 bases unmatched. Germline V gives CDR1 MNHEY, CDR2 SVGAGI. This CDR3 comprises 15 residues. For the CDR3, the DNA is TGTGCCAGCAGTTACGGGGGGGCTAGCGGGGGCGAGCAGTACTTC. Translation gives CASSYGGASGGEQYF.

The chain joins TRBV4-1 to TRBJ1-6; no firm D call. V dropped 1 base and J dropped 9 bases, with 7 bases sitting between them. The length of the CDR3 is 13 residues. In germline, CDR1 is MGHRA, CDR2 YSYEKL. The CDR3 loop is CASSQVLASPLHF. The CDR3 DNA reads TGCGCCAGCAGCCAAGTTTTGGCTTCACCCCTCCACTTT.

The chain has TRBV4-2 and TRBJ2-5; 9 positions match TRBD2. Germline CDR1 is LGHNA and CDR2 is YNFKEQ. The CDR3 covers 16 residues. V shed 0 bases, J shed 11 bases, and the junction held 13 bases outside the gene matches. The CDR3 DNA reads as TGTGCCAGCAGCCAAGAACACCTAGCGGGAAAGACGCGGCAGTACTTC. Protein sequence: CASSQEHLAGKTRQYF.

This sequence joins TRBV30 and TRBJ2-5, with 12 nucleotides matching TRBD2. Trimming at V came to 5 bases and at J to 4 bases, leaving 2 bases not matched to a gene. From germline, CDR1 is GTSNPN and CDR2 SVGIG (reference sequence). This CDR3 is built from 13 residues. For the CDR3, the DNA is TGTGCCTGGGAACTAGCGGGAGGAGAGACCCAGTACTTC. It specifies CAWELAGGETQYF.

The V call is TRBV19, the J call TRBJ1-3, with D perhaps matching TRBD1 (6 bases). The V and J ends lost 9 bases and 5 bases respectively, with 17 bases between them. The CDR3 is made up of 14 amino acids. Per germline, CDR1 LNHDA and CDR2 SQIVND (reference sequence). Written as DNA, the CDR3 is TGTGCCAGCAGACCAGGGGAAGTTCGAAACACCATATATTTT. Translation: CASRPGEVRNTIYF.

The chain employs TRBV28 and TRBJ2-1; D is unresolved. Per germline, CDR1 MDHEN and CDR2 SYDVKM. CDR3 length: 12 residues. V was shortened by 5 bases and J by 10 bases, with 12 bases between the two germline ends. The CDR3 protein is CASSLALREQFF. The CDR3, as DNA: TGTGCCAGCAGTCTCGCCCTGAGGGAGCAGTTCTTC.

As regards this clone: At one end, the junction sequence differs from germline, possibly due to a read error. The CDR3 DNA sequence: TGTTCCAGCAGCCCCCGGCAGGGGGACTTTGGAAACACCATATATTTT. Its protein product is CSSSPRQGDFGNTIYF. The chain is built from TRBV7-9 and TRBJ1-3; 7 nucleotides agree with TRBD1. CDR3 length equals 16 residues. Germline assignment: CDR1 SEHNR and CDR2 FQNEAQ (reference sequence).

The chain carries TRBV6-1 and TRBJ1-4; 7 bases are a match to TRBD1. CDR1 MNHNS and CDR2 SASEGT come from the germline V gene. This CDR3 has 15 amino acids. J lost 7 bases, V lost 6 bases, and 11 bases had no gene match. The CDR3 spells CASRPGTAIGEKLFF. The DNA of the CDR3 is TGTGCCAGCAGACCTGGGACAGCCATTGGTGAAAAACTGTTTTTT.

The CDR3 loop is CASTGQGWYEQYF. DNA for the CDR3: TGTGCCAGCACGGGCCAGGGATGGTACGAGCAGTACTTC. This rearrangement joins TRBV5-6 to TRBJ2-7, with D tentatively TRBD1 (5 bases). The germline gives CDR1 SGHDT, CDR2 YYEEEE. Trimming left V 6 bases short and J 4 bases short, with 14 bases between. The CDR3 totals 13 residues.

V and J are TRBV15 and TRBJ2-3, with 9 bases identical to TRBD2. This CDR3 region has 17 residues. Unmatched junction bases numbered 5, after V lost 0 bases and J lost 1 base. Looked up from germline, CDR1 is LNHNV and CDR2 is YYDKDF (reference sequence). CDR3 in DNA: TGTGCCACCAGCAGAGATGGAGGACTAGCGCGCACAGATACGCAGTATTTT. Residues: CATSRDGGLARTDTQYF.

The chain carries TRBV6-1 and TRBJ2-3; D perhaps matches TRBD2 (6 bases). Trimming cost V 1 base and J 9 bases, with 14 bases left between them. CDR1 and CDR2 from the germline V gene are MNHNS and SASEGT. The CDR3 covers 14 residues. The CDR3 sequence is CASSEGFLARTQYF. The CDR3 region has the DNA TGTGCCAGCAGTGAAGGCTTTCTAGCGCGGACGCAGTATTTT.

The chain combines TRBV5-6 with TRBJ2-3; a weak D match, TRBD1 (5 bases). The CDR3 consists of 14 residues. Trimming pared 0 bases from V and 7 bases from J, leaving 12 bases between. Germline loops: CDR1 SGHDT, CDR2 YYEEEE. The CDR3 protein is CASSLGQSFNTQYF. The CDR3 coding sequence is TGTGCCAGCAGCTTGGGACAGAGCTTTAATACGCAGTATTTT.

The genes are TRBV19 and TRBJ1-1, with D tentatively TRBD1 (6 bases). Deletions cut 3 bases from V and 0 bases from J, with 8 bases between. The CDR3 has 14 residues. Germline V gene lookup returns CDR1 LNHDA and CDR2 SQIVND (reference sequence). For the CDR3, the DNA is TGTGCCAGTAGTATCCAGGGGATGAACACTGAAGCTTTCTTT. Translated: CASSIQGMNTEAFF.

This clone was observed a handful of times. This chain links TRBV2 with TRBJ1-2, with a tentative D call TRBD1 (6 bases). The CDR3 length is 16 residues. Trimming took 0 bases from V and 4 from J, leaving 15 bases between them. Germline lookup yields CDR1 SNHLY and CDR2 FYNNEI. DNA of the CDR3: TGTGCCAGCAGTGAAGCGGGGGGGGCTTGGTCCTATGGCTACACCTTC. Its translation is CASSEAGGAWSYGYTF.

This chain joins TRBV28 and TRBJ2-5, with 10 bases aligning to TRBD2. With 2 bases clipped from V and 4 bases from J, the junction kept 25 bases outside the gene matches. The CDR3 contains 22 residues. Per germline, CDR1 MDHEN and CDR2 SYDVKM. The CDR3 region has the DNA TGTGCCAGCAGTTTAAGGCCTGGGACTCCGGGACTAGCGAGTCGGAGGAGAGAGACCCAGTACTTC. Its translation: CASSLRPGTPGLASRRRETQYF. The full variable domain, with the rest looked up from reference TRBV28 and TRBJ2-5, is DVKVTQSSRYLVKRTGEKVFLECVQDMDHENMFWYRQDPGLGLRLIYFSYDVKMKEKGDIPEGYSVSREKKERFSLILESASTNQTSMYLCASSLRPGTPGLASRRRETQYFGPGTRLLVL.

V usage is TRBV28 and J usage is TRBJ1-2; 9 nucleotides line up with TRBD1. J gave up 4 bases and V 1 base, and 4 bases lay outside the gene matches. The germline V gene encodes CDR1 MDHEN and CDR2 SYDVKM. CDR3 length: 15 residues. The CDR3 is CASSLSGQGTYGYTF. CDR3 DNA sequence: TGTGCCAGCAGTTTATCAGGACAGGGGACCTATGGCTACACCTTC.

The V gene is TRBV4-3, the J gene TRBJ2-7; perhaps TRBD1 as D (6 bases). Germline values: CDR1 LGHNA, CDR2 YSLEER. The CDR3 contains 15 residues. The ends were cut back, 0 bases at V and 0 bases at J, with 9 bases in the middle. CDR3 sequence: CASSQEDRGSYEQYF. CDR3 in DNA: TGCGCCAGCAGCCAAGAGGACAGAGGCTCCTACGAGCAGTACTTC.

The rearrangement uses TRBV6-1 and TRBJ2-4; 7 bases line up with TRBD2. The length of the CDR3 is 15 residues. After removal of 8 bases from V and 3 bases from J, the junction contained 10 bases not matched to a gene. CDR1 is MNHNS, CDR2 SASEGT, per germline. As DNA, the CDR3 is TGTGCCAGCTCCCAACTAGCGCCGGGCAAAAACATTCAGTACTTC. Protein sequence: CASSQLAPGKNIQYF.

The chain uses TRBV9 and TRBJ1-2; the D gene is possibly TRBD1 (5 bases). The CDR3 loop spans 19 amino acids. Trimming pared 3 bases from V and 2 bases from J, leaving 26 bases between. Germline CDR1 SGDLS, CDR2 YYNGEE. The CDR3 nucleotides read TGTGCCAGCAGCGGGCAGGGTATGAGGAGCGTGTCAGCGAACTATGGCTACACCTTC. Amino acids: CASSGQGMRSVSANYGYTF.

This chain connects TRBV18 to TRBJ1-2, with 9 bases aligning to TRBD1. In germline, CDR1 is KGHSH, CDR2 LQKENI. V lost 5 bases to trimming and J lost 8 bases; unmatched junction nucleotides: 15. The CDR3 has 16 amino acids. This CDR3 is CASSSFNTGTGYGYTF. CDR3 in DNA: TGTGCCAGCTCAAGCTTCAATACCGGGACAGGGTACGGCTACACCTTC.

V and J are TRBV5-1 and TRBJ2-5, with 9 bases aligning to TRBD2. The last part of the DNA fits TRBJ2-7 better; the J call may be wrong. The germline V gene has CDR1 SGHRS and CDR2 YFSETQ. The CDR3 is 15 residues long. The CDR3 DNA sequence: TGCGCCAGCAGCTTGGCGGGGCGGGGGGGCTACGAGCAGTACTTC. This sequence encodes CASSLAGRGGYEQYF.

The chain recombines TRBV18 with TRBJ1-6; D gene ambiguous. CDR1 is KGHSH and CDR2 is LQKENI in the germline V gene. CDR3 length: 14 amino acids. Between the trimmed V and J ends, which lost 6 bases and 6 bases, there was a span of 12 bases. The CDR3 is CASSPDNSNSPLHF. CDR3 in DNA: TGTGCCAGCTCCCCAGACAACTCTAATTCACCCCTCCACTTT. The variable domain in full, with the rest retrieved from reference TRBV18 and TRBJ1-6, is NAGVMQNPRHLVRRRGQEARLRCSPMKGHSHVYWYRQLPEEGLKFMVYLQKENIIDESGMPKERFSAEFPKEGPSILRIQQVVRGDSAAYFCASSPDNSNSPLHFGNGTRLTVT.

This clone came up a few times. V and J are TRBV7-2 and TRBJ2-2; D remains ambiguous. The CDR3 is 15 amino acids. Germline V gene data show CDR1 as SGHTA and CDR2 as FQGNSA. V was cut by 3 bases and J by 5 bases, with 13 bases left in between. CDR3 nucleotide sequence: TGTGCCAGCAGCTTCCGCAGTCCCTTAACCGGGGAGCTGTTTTTT. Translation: CASSFRSPLTGELFF.

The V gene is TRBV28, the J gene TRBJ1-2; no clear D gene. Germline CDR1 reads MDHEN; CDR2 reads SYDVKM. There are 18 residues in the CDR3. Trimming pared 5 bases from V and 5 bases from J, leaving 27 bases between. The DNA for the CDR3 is TGTGCCAGCAGTACCTTGGTGGCAGCGCTGGCTAGTAAATATGGCTACACCTTC. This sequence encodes CASSTLVAALASKYGYTF.

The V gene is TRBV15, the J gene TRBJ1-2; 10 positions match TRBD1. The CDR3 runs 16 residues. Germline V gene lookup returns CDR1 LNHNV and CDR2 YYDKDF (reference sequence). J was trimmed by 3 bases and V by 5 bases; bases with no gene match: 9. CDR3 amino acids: CATSPEGQGTDYGYTF. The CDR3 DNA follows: TGTGCCACCAGCCCCGAGGGACAGGGGACGGACTATGGCTACACCTTC. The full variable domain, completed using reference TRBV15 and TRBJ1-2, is DAMVIQNPRYQVTQFGKPVTLSCSQTLNHNVMYWYQQKSSQAPKLLFHYYDKDFNNEADTPDNFQSRRPNTSFCFLDIRSPGLGDTAMYLCATSPEGQGTDYGYTFGSGTRLTVV.

CDR3 amino acids: CASSEPGQYSNQPQHF. The CDR3 DNA follows: TGTGCCAGCAGTGAACCAGGACAGTATAGCAATCAGCCCCAGCATTTT. The chain links TRBV6-1 to TRBJ1-5; possibly TRBD1 for D (6 bases). Deletions cut 2 bases from V and 0 bases from J, with 11 bases between. The V gene's germline CDR1 is MNHNS and CDR2 SASEGT. The length of the CDR3 is 16 residues.

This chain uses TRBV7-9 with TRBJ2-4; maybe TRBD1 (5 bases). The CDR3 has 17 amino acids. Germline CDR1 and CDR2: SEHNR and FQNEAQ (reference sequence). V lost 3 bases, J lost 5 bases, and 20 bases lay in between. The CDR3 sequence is CASSFVGERGKQNIQYF. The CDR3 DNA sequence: TGTGCCAGCAGCTTCGTCGGCGAAAGGGGAAAACAAAACATTCAGTACTTC.

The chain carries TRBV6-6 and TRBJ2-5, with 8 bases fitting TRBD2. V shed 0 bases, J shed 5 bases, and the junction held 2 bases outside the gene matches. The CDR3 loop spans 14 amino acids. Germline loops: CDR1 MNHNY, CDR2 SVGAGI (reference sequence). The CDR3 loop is CASSYSTSVETQYF. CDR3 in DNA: TGTGCCAGCAGTTACTCGACTAGCGTGGAGACCCAGTACTTC.